This is a list of T cell receptor beta chains from one sample in a study of T cells in Graves' hyperthyroidism and ophthalmopathy. MiXCR was run by TCRdb on the multiplex PCR reads, yielding one entry per CDR3 protein. The sample contains some 550,000 distinct CDR3 sequences, less than 25% of which appear only once. Sequencing was performed on blood. Receptors originate from a man aged 18 to 35 with Graves' hyperthyroidism. CDR3s include the opening cysteine and the closing phenylalanine or tryptophan. Each record gives: D gene, J gene, clone size, V gene, CDR3 protein, CDR3 DNA. A D gene is named only where the DNA matches it firmly. Size is stated for part of the rows, as once, few or many counts, or as a class when the clone is expanded.

D: -
J: TRBJ2-5
size: many
V: TRBV11-1
CDR3: CASSGKARERGETQYF
DNA: TGTGCCAGCAGCGGTAAGGCCAGGGAGAGAGGGGAGACCCAGTACTTC

D: -
J: TRBJ2-5
size: -
V: TRBV18
CDR3: CASSSQGRQETQYF
DNA: TGTGCCAGCTCGTCCCAGGGGAGACAAGAGACCCAGTACTTC

D: -
J: TRBJ1-3
size: -
V: TRBV30
CDR3: CASGISGNTIYF
DNA: TGTGCCTCCGGGATCTCTGGAAACACCATATATTTT

D: TRBD1
J: TRBJ1-1
size: many
V: TRBV19
CDR3: CASSMQPGQTNTEAFF
DNA: TGTGCCAGTAGTATGCAACCGGGACAGACGAACACTGAAGCTTTCTTT

D: -
J: TRBJ1-2
size: -
V: TRBV6-1
CDR3: CASQGPYGYTF
DNA: TGTGCCAGCCAGGGACCATATGGCTACACCTTC

D: TRBD1
J: TRBJ2-7
size: many
V: TRBV30
CDR3: CAWGDRPSYEQYF
DNA: TGTGCCTGGGGGGACAGGCCATCCTACGAGCAGTACTTC

D: TRBD2
J: TRBJ2-7
size: few
V: TRBV28
CDR3: CASRSPAGGREQYF
DNA: TGTGCCAGCAGATCCCCGGCGGGAGGGCGCGAGCAGTACTTC

D: TRBD2
J: TRBJ2-7
size: -
V: TRBV2
CDR3: CASSEGLAGGYPYEQYF
DNA: TGTGCCAGCAGTGAGGGACTAGCGGGGGGATACCCCTACGAGCAGTACTTC

D: -
J: TRBJ1-2
size: -
V: TRBV7-8
CDR3: CACSSDSPYSNYGYTF
DNA: TGTGCCTGCAGCTCGGACAGCCCATATAGCAACTATGGCTACACCTTC

D: -
J: TRBJ1-1
size: -
V: TRBV13
CDR3: CASSFGELGAEAFF
DNA: TGTGCCAGCAGCTTCGGGGAACTCGGGGCTGAAGCTTTCTTT

D: -
J: TRBJ2-5
size: many
V: TRBV6-1
CDR3: CASTLGHFQETQYF
DNA: TGTGCCAGCACCCTGGGACATTTCCAAGAGACCCAGTACTTC

D: -
J: TRBJ1-1
size: many
V: TRBV11-2
CDR3: CASSPLGRKNTEAFF
DNA: TGTGCCAGCAGCCCCCTGGGACGGAAGAACACTGAAGCTTTCTTT

D: -
J: TRBJ1-1
size: -
V: TRBV19
CDR3: CASSIRGANTEAFF
DNA: TGTGCCAGTAGTATAAGGGGCGCGAACACTGAAGCCTTCTTT

D: -
J: TRBJ2-7
size: -
V: TRBV7-8
CDR3: CASSPVGVPYYEQYF
DNA: TGTGCCAGCAGCCCGGTGGGGGTACCCTACTACGAGCAGTACTTC

D: TRBD1
J: TRBJ1-1
size: -
V: TRBV5-1
CDR3: CASSLDRDSEAFF
DNA: TGCGCCAGCAGCCTGGACAGGGATTCTGAAGCTTTCTTT

D: TRBD2
J: TRBJ2-5
size: -
V: TRBV28
CDR3: CASSSLVGGSETRDF
DNA: TGTGCCAGCAGTTCGCTAGTGGGGGGGAGCGAGACCCGGGACTTC

D: -
J: TRBJ1-1
size: many
V: TRBV27
CDR3: CASKSNTEAFF
DNA: TGTGCCAGCAAGTCGAACACTGAAGCTTTCTTT

D: -
J: TRBJ2-3
size: -
V: TRBV11-2
CDR3: CASSLDPGQTQYF
DNA: TGTGCCAGCAGCTTAGATCCAGGGCAAACGCAGTATTTT

D: -
J: TRBJ2-5
size: -
V: TRBV20-1
CDR3: CSARERDPQETQYF
DNA: TGCAGTGCTAGGGAACGGGACCCCCAAGAGACCCAGTACTTC

D: -
J: TRBJ2-5
size: many
V: TRBV29-1
CDR3: CSVGGGNGETQYF
DNA: TGCAGCGTTGGAGGGGGAAACGGGGAGACCCAGTACTTC

D: -
J: TRBJ1-2
size: -
V: TRBV4-1
CDR3: CASSQEETRNYGYTF
DNA: TGCGCCAGCAGCCAAGAGGAGACAAGAAACTATGGCTACACCTTC

D: TRBD1
J: TRBJ1-5
size: few
V: TRBV10-2
CDR3: CASSESGQGNQPQHF
DNA: TGCGCCAGCAGTGAGTCGGGACAGGGGAACCAGCCCCAGCATTTT

D: -
J: TRBJ2-2
size: -
V: TRBV28
CDR3: CASSPGYIGELFF
DNA: TGTGCCAGCAGCCCCGGTTACATTGGGGAGCTGTTTTTT

D: -
J: TRBJ2-5
size: many
V: TRBV11-2
CDR3: CASSLGWGGGTQYF
DNA: TGTGCCAGCAGCTTAGGCTGGGGGGGCGGGACCCAGTACTTC

D: TRBD1
J: TRBJ1-5
size: many
V: TRBV4-1
CDR3: CASSQGDRGPNQPQHF
DNA: TGCGCCAGCAGCCAAGGAGACAGGGGACCCAATCAGCCCCAGCATTTT

D: -
J: TRBJ2-7
size: many
V: TRBV5-1
CDR3: CASSYGGPGEQYF
DNA: TGCGCCAGCAGCTACGGCGGGCCGGGCGAGCAGTACTTC

D: -
J: TRBJ1-2
size: many
V: TRBV29-1
CDR3: CSVIGGLYYGYTF
DNA: TGCAGCGTTATCGGCGGCCTTTACTATGGCTACACCTTC

D: -
J: TRBJ2-2
size: many
V: TRBV29-1
CDR3: CSVGVTGELFF
DNA: TGCAGCGTGGGGGTTACGGGGGAGCTGTTTTTT

D: -
J: TRBJ2-7
size: many
V: TRBV6-1
CDR3: CASSEGLGEPIYEQYF
DNA: TGTGCCAGCAGTGAAGGGTTGGGGGAACCCATCTACGAGCAGTACTTC

D: -
J: TRBJ1-1
size: -
V: TRBV27
CDR3: CASSLLGTEEAFF
DNA: TGTGCCAGCAGTTTATTAGGAACAGAGGAAGCTTTCTTT

D: -
J: TRBJ1-5
size: many
V: TRBV12-3/TRBV12-4
CDR3: CASSGGGQPQHF
DNA: TGTGCCAGCAGTGGAGGGGGACAGCCCCAGCATTTT

D: TRBD2
J: TRBJ2-5
size: many
V: TRBV2
CDR3: CASSAIPGLAGEETQYF
DNA: TGTGCCAGCAGCGCTATTCCGGGACTAGCGGGGGAAGAGACCCAGTACTTC

D: -
J: TRBJ2-7
size: -
V: TRBV11-3
CDR3: CASSPSPTGEQYF
DNA: TGTGCCAGCAGCCCGAGCCCCACAGGCGAGCAGTACTTC

D: -
J: TRBJ2-1
size: few
V: TRBV19
CDR3: CASCSRVMGDNEQFF
DNA: TGTGCCAGTTGCTCCCGGGTCATGGGGGACAATGAGCAGTTCTTC

D: -
J: TRBJ1-2
size: -
V: TRBV15
CDR3: CATSSYSGTAYGYTF
DNA: TGTGCCACCAGCTCCTACTCCGGGACGGCCTATGGCTACACCTTC

D: -
J: TRBJ2-7
size: many
V: TRBV28
CDR3: CASSYAPTGWVGEQYF
DNA: TGTGCCAGCAGTTATGCCCCCACAGGGTGGGTTGGGGAGCAGTACTTC

D: TRBD2
J: TRBJ2-2
size: -
V: TRBV2
CDR3: CASISGEYTGELFF
DNA: TGTGCCAGCATTAGCGGGGAATACACCGGGGAGCTGTTTTTT

D: TRBD2
J: TRBJ2-7
size: many
V: TRBV6-2/TRBV6-3
CDR3: CASSYSRGAYEQYF
DNA: TGTGCCAGCAGTTACTCTCGGGGGGCCTACGAGCAGTACTTC

D: -
J: TRBJ1-1
size: many
V: TRBV2
CDR3: CASSGKGGNTEAFF
DNA: TGTGCCAGCAGTGGAAAGGGAGGGAACACTGAAGCTTTCTTT

D: -
J: TRBJ1-1
size: -
V: TRBV28
CDR3: CASSTPATTEAFF
DNA: TGTGCCAGCAGTACCCCAGCCACGACTGAAGCTTTCTTT

D: -
J: TRBJ1-1
size: -
V: TRBV29-1
CDR3: CSVPGLGAFF
DNA: TGCAGCGTTCCGGGGCTTGGCGCTTTCTTT

D: -
J: TRBJ2-7
size: many
V: TRBV12-3/TRBV12-4
CDR3: CASSADAYEQYF
DNA: TGTGCCAGCAGTGCAGACGCCTACGAGCAGTACTTC

D: -
J: TRBJ1-2
size: many
V: TRBV3-1
CDR3: CASSLQGFRRGGYTF
DNA: TGTGCCAGCAGCCTACAGGGATTTAGAAGGGGTGGCTACACCTTC

D: -
J: TRBJ2-5
size: few
V: TRBV5-1
CDR3: CASSLGGGQQETQYF
DNA: TGCGCCAGCAGCTTAGGAGGGGGTCAACAAGAGACCCAGTACTTC

D: TRBD1
J: TRBJ1-2
size: many
V: TRBV25-1
CDR3: CASSEQGRGPLRYGYTF
DNA: TGTGCCAGCAGTGAACAGGGTAGGGGGCCGCTTCGCTATGGCTACACCTTC

D: TRBD1
J: TRBJ2-7
size: many
V: TRBV20-1
CDR3: CSASGTGEEAYEQYF
DNA: TGCAGTGCTAGCGGGACAGGGGAGGAAGCCTACGAGCAGTACTTC

D: -
J: TRBJ1-2
size: many
V: TRBV2
CDR3: CASSLGGTGYGYTF
DNA: TGTGCCAGCAGCCTAGGCGGGACCGGCTATGGCTACACCTTC

D: -
J: TRBJ2-7
size: many
V: TRBV11-1
CDR3: CASSLGWSEDSYEQYF
DNA: TGTGCCAGCAGCTTAGGATGGAGTGAGGACTCCTACGAGCAGTACTTC

D: TRBD1
J: TRBJ1-5
size: many
V: TRBV19
CDR3: CASTSGQGSNQPQHF
DNA: TGTGCCAGTACCTCGGGACAGGGTAGCAATCAGCCCCAGCATTTT

D: TRBD2
J: TRBJ2-5
size: many
V: TRBV2
CDR3: CASRLSGGAGETQYF
DNA: TGTGCCAGCAGGCTGAGCGGGGGGGCAGGGGAGACCCAGTACTTC

D: TRBD1
J: TRBJ2-7
size: few
V: TRBV6-1
CDR3: CASSIGKGQTYEQYF
DNA: TGTGCCAGCAGTATTGGGAAGGGACAGACCTACGAGCAGTACTTC

D: -
J: TRBJ1-2
size: many
V: TRBV28
CDR3: CASSLGSPGHGYTF
DNA: TGTGCCAGCAGTTTAGGTTCCCCAGGACATGGCTACACCTTC

D: TRBD1
J: TRBJ1-1
size: -
V: TRBV11-2
CDR3: CASSPDRGWDTEACF
DNA: TGTGCCAGCAGCCCCGACAGGGGTTGGGATACTGAAGCTTGCTTT

D: -
J: TRBJ2-5
size: few
V: TRBV28
CDR3: CASSYNRDFQETQYF
DNA: TGTGCCAGCAGTTACAATCGGGACTTTCAAGAGACCCAGTACTTC

D: -
J: TRBJ2-7
size: -
V: TRBV4-1
CDR3: CASSQIGPYDQYF
DNA: TGCGCCAGCAGCCAAATCGGTCCCTACGATCAGTACTTC

D: TRBD1
J: TRBJ1-5
size: few
V: TRBV4-1
CDR3: CASSPAGGQGSNQPQHF
DNA: TGCGCCAGCAGCCCAGCGGGGGGACAGGGGAGCAATCAGCCCCAGCATTTT

D: -
J: TRBJ1-1
size: many
V: TRBV29-1
CDR3: CSVRPTDPNTEAFF
DNA: TGCAGCGTCCGCCCGACAGACCCGAACACTGAAGCTTTCTTT

D: -
J: TRBJ2-5
size: -
V: TRBV25-1
CDR3: CASSELLQGPQETQYF
DNA: TGTGCCAGCAGTGAATTATTACAGGGTCCCCAAGAGACCCAGTACTTC